The 31 T cell receptor beta chains below come from one sample, sequenced in a study of T cell responses to AZD1222 COVID-19 vaccine. TCRdb keeps only in-frame clones here, not all; method: immunoSEQ multiplex PCR. The profile covers 90,000 to 150,000 clones, with around nine tenths appearing a single time and approximately 3.5% taken by the ten largest. Here the sequenced sample was peripheral blood, taken on day 0 of AZD1222 vaccination. These receptors were taken from an adult in good health.

The chain combines TRBV18 with TRBJ1-3; D gene uncertain. The CDR3 runs to 15 residues. The germline gives CDR1 KGHSH, CDR2 LQKENI. Trimming cost V 0 bases and J 2 bases, with 8 bases left between them. In DNA form, the CDR3 reads TGTGCCAGCTCACCACCATCGGGGACTGGAAACACCATATATTTT. Protein: CASSPPSGTGNTIYF.

This clone has just a few counts. The junction shows a germline mismatch at one end, possibly a read error. The chain couples TRBV20-1 to TRBJ1-2; D ambiguous. Germline V CDR1 and CDR2: DFQATT, SNEGSKA (reference sequence). The CDR3 has 11 amino acids. DNA for the CDR3: TGCAGTGCTAGGGACGGAAAGCCGCCTCTCTTC. This encodes CSARDGKPPLF.

This chain uses TRBV29-1 with TRBJ1-6; D call uncertain. Germline V gene data show CDR1 as SQVTM and CDR2 as ANQGSEA. The germline V and J ends were trimmed by 4 bases and 7 bases, with 11 bases remaining between them. The CDR3 has 13 residues. The CDR3 region is CSVGSGSNSPLHF. The CDR3 DNA sequence: TGCAGCGTTGGTTCAGGATCCAATTCACCCCTCCACTTT.

This chain uses TRBV5-1 with TRBJ1-2, with D unclear. Germline V lookup: CDR1 SGHRS, CDR2 YFSETQ. V dropped 2 bases and J dropped 4 bases, with 6 bases sitting between them. The CDR3 is made up of 12 amino acids. The chain's CDR3 is CASSLGRYGYTF. Here the CDR3 DNA reads TGCGCCAGCAGCTTAGGGCGCTATGGCTACACCTTC.

The chain links TRBV13 to TRBJ1-2; D not certain. This CDR3 comprises 13 residues. CDR1 is PRHDT and CDR2 is FYEKMQ in the germline V gene (reference sequence). Trimming removed 1 base from V and 8 bases from J, with 11 bases in between. The CDR3: CASSLDGRRGYTF. The DNA for the CDR3 is TGTGCCAGCAGCTTAGACGGCAGGAGGGGCTACACCTTC.

The sample holds one count of this clone. The chain combines TRBV7-9 with TRBJ1-4; D gene unclear. The V and J ends lost 1 base and 1 base respectively, with 13 bases between them. Germline V gene data show CDR1 as SEHNR and CDR2 as FQNEAQ (reference sequence). The CDR3 length is 17 residues. The CDR3 sequence is CASSLGRTAVTNEKLFF. The DNA of the CDR3 is TGTGCCAGCAGCTTAGGGAGGACGGCGGTAACTAATGAAAAACTGTTTTTT.

The CDR3 loop is CASSPQGPIEGEQYF. In DNA form, the CDR3 reads TGTGCCAGTAGTCCTCAGGGTCCGATAGAGGGCGAGCAGTACTTC. This rearrangement joins TRBV19 to TRBJ2-7, with D perhaps TRBD1 or TRBD2 (5 bases each). The CDR3 has 15 amino acids. Between the trimmed V and J ends, which lost 5 bases and 6 bases, there was a span of 20 bases. Germline CDR1 LNHDA, CDR2 SQIVND (reference sequence).

The V and J genes are TRBV3-1 (or the pseudogene TRBV3-2) and TRBJ1-1; a possible D gene is TRBD1 (5 bases). Germline lookup yields CDR1 LGHDT and CDR2 YNNKEL (reference sequence). The length of the CDR3 is 15 residues. Trimming cost V 4 bases and J 1 base, with 13 bases left between them. Here the CDR3 DNA reads TGTGCCAGCAGCCCGTTCGGGGGGAGGAACACTGAAGCTTTCTTT. Amino acids: CASSPFGGRNTEAFF.

The chain carries TRBV28 and TRBJ1-5, with D perhaps TRBD1 (6 bases). The germline V gene encodes CDR1 MDHEN and CDR2 SYDVKM. The CDR3 sequence is 16 residues long. The V gene lost 6 bases and the J gene lost 6 bases, with 21 bases spanning the gap. The CDR3, as DNA: TGTGCCAGCAGCCCGAGTGGTGGGGGGCAAGGTCAGCCCCAGCATTTT. Its translation: CASSPSGGGQGQPQHF.

The rearrangement joins TRBV15 to TRBJ2-2, with D maybe TRBD2 (7 bases). Germline V gives CDR1 LNHNV, CDR2 YYDKDF (reference sequence). There are 15 residues in the CDR3. V was pared by 3 bases and J by 0 bases, with 8 bases between. CDR3 residues: CATSSGGPNTGELFF. For the CDR3, the DNA is TGTGCCACCAGCAGCGGGGGGCCGAACACCGGGGAGCTGTTTTTT.

The chain recombines TRBV18 with TRBJ1-1, with D unresolved. V lost 3 bases, J lost 1 base, and 9 bases lay in between. Germline values: CDR1 KGHSH, CDR2 LQKENI. The CDR3 consists of 14 residues. The CDR3 protein is CASSPSSRNTEAFF. Written as DNA, the CDR3 is TGTGCCAGCTCACCCTCGAGTAGGAACACTGAAGCTTTCTTT.

The chain recombines TRBV19 with TRBJ1-1, with TRBD1 as a possible D gene (5 bases). From germline, CDR1 is LNHDA and CDR2 SQIVND (reference sequence). CDR3 length: 17 residues. The V and J ends lost 0 bases and 1 base respectively, with 15 bases between them. The CDR3 spells CASSIEGPGRPNTEAFF. For the CDR3, the DNA is TGTGCCAGTAGTATAGAGGGGCCGGGAAGGCCGAACACTGAAGCTTTCTTT.

The V and J genes are TRBV7-6 and TRBJ1-5; D remains ambiguous. V was trimmed by 2 bases and J by 3 bases, leaving 5 bases between them. This CDR3 comprises 13 residues. Per germline, CDR1 SGHVS and CDR2 FNYEAQ. CDR3 DNA sequence: TGTGCCAGCAGCTTAAACTCCAATCAGCCCCAGCATTTT. Translation gives CASSLNSNQPQHF.

The CDR3 coding sequence is TGTGCCAGCAGTTTAGGGTTGGCTGGCTACACCTTC. It specifies CASSLGLAGYTF. The chain links TRBV12-3 or TRBV12-4 to TRBJ1-2; D unclear. The CDR3 consists of 12 residues. V lost 1 base and J lost 7, with 7 bases in between.

This CDR3 reads CASSANIANTEAFF. As DNA, the CDR3 is TGTGCCAGCAGCGCCAATATCGCGAACACTGAAGCTTTCTTT. V gene TRBV9 combines with J gene TRBJ1-1, with D unclear. This CDR3 region has 14 residues. CDR1 and CDR2 (germline): SGDLS, YYNGEE. V lost 3 bases to trimming and J lost 1 base, with 10 bases between them.

This chain's CDR3 is CASSLDRTTNTEAFF. Written as DNA, the CDR3 is TGCGCCAGCAGCTTGGACAGAACTACGAACACTGAAGCTTTCTTT. The rearrangement links TRBV5-1 to TRBJ1-1; the D is unclear. This CDR3 has 15 residues. V was clipped by 0 bases and J by 1 base, with 10 bases between them. Germline V lookup: CDR1 SGHRS, CDR2 YFSETQ.

The chain carries TRBV5-6 and TRBJ1-3; a weak D match, TRBD1 (6 bases). This CDR3 is 16 amino acids long. Germline V gene lookup returns CDR1 SGHDT and CDR2 YYEEEE. V was clipped by 0 bases and J by 4 bases, with 14 bases between them. The CDR3 protein is CASSLERTVLGNTIYF. DNA of the CDR3: TGTGCCAGCAGCTTGGAGCGGACAGTCCTAGGAAACACCATATATTTT.

Only one count was recorded for this clone. This chain links TRBV15 with TRBJ2-1; perhaps TRBD1 as D (5 bases). The CDR3 is made up of 15 amino acids. Trimming removed 0 bases at V and 6 bases at J, with 12 bases between. CDR1 and CDR2 (germline): LNHNV, YYDKDF (reference sequence). CDR3 region: CATSRDSQGLNEQFF. The CDR3 nucleotides read TGTGCCACCAGCAGAGATTCCCAGGGCCTCAATGAGCAGTTCTTC.

The chain carries TRBV9 and TRBJ1-3; unclear D gene. The V and J ends lost 4 bases and 9 bases respectively, with 17 bases between them. The CDR3 loop spans 14 amino acids. Germline assignment: CDR1 SGDLS and CDR2 YYNGEE. The DNA for the CDR3 is TGTGCCAGCAGCTCGGGAACCCTAGGAGGCACCATATATTTT. This codes for CASSSGTLGGTIYF.

The rearrangement uses TRBV4-2 and TRBJ1-2; weak D call: TRBD1 (6 bases). Germline V gene data show CDR1 as LGHNA and CDR2 as YNFKEQ. This CDR3 region has 13 residues. V shed 7 bases and J shed 4 bases, with 13 bases lying between them. CDR3 protein: CASTSQGSYGYTF. In DNA form, the CDR3 reads TGTGCCAGCACGTCACAGGGAAGCTATGGCTACACCTTC.

This clone was observed once. The chain is built from TRBV5-6 and TRBJ2-2; TRBD2 matches 10 bases. With V trimmed by 4 bases and J by 6 bases, 9 bases remained unmatched. The germline V gene has CDR1 SGHDT and CDR2 YYEEEE. The length of the CDR3 is 16 residues. As DNA, the CDR3 is TGTGCCAGCAGCCTCGGGACTAGCGCCTTTTCCGGGGAGCTGTTTTTT. Protein sequence: CASSLGTSAFSGELFF.

The chain joins TRBV27 to TRBJ1-2; no clear D. V dropped 6 bases and J dropped 5 bases, with 22 bases sitting between them. The CDR3 totals 16 residues. The germline V gene has CDR1 MNHEY and CDR2 SMNVEV (reference sequence). The CDR3 loop is CASRIAPPGPLYGYTF. The CDR3 nucleotides are TGTGCCAGCAGGATCGCACCCCCAGGACCGTTATATGGCTACACCTTC.

The chain joins TRBV12-3 or TRBV12-4 to TRBJ1-6, with D possibly TRBD1 on 6 matching bases. The CDR3 totals 13 residues. V was shortened by 3 bases and J by 7 bases, with 7 bases between the two germline ends. The CDR3 DNA is TGTGCCAGCAGTTTGGGGGGCAATTCACCCCTCCACTTT. This translates into CASSLGGNSPLHF.

This chain links TRBV19 with TRBJ2-1; 12 nucleotides match TRBD2. Germline lookup yields CDR1 LNHDA and CDR2 SQIVND (reference sequence). After removal of 2 bases from V and 6 bases from J, the junction contained 2 bases not matched to a gene. This CDR3 has 15 residues. The CDR3 DNA follows: TGTGCCAGTAGTATACTAGCGGGGGGGCCCAATGAGCAGTTCTTC. Translated: CASSILAGGPNEQFF.

This chain connects TRBV5-1 to TRBJ2-1; 10 bases line up with TRBD1. Germline V gene data show CDR1 as SGHRS and CDR2 as YFSETQ. V shed 4 bases, J shed 9 bases, and the junction held 16 bases outside the gene matches. The CDR3 consists of 17 residues. The CDR3 coding sequence is TGCGCCAGCAGCCCCACACCAGACAGGGGGCGGTTGGGTGAGCAGTTCTTC. It yields the protein CASSPTPDRGRLGEQFF. Using reference TRBV5-1 and TRBJ2-1 for the parts outside the CDR3, the full variable domain is KAGVTQTPRYLIKTRGQQVTLSCSPISGHRSVSWYQQTPGQGLQFLFEYFSETQRNKGNFPGRFSGRQFSNSRSEMNVSTLELGDSALYLCASSPTPDRGRLGEQFFGPGTRLTVL.

The chain combines TRBV5-6 with TRBJ1-2; the D gene is possibly TRBD1 (5 bases). The CDR3 contains 13 residues. Trimming took off 0 bases at V and 7 bases at J, with 10 bases between the two ends. In germline, CDR1 is SGHDT, CDR2 YYEEEE. CDR3 amino acids: CASSLVSGSGYTF. CDR3 bases: TGTGCCAGCAGCTTGGTTTCAGGGAGTGGCTACACCTTC.

The chain combines TRBV7-9 with TRBJ1-5; 8 bases are shared with TRBD1. Germline V CDR1 and CDR2: SEHNR, FQNEAQ (reference sequence). This CDR3 comprises 15 residues. The J segment lost 5 bases and the V segment lost 5 bases, leaving 8 bases of the junction unmatched. CDR3 residues: CASSRGTGIYQPQHF. The DNA of the CDR3 is TGTGCCAGCAGCCGTGGGACAGGAATTTATCAGCCCCAGCATTTT.

A few counts support this clone. For the CDR3, the DNA is TGTGCCAGCAGCGCAACAGGTTCCGAGCAGTACTTC. This translates into CASSATGSEQYF. V is TRBV21-1 and J is TRBJ2-7; the table's D call, TRBD1, has no DNA check behind it. TRBV21-1 is listed as a pseudogene. This CDR3 has 12 residues.

This chain joins TRBV21-1 and TRBJ1-2; whether TRBD1, the table's D call, matches the DNA was not checked. TRBV21-1 constitutes a pseudogene. The CDR3 totals 12 residues. The CDR3 DNA reads TGTGCCAGCAGCCGGCACAGGGGGCTAAACACCTTC. This codes for CASSRHRGLNTF.

The chain has TRBV4-3 and TRBJ1-1; no clear D gene. Germline V gives CDR1 LGHNA, CDR2 YSLEER. Trimming took 3 bases from V and 1 from J, leaving 9 bases between them. The CDR3 is made up of 14 amino acids. CDR3 bases: TGCGCCAGCAGCCATGGATTAGGGAACACTGAAGCTTTCTTT. It translates to CASSHGLGNTEAFF.

The chain links TRBV6-5 to TRBJ2-2; D remains unclear. Germline V CDR1 and CDR2: MNHEY, SVGAGI. CDR3 length: 15 amino acids. Trimming took 7 bases from V and 2 from J, leaving 14 bases between them. Here the CDR3 reads CASTYIGSNTGELFF. The CDR3 DNA sequence: TGTGCCAGCACCTATATTGGTTCCAACACCGGGGAGCTGTTTTTT.